This T cell receptor beta chain came from a study of T cells after yellow fever vaccination. TCRdb itself ran the 5' RACE reads through MiXCR, one entry per CDR3 protein. Of under 200,000 distinct CDR3 sequences in the sample, 9.5% to 11% were seen once. Germline assignment: CDR1 MNHEY and CDR2 SMNVEV (reference sequence). The V and J ends lost 3 bases and 7 bases respectively, with 10 bases between them. The CDR3 sequence is 14 residues long. V gene TRBV27 combines with J gene TRBJ1-6; TRBD1 might be the D (5 bases). The sample here was CD8+ T cells sorted from PBMCs, taken 15 days after the yellow fever booster vaccination. The clonotype was recovered from a man between 18 and 29 years old who received the YFV17D yellow fever vaccine. As DNA, the CDR3 is TGTGCCAGCAGTTTCCAGGGAATGAATTCACCCCTCCACTTT. It is translated as CASSFQGMNSPLHF.